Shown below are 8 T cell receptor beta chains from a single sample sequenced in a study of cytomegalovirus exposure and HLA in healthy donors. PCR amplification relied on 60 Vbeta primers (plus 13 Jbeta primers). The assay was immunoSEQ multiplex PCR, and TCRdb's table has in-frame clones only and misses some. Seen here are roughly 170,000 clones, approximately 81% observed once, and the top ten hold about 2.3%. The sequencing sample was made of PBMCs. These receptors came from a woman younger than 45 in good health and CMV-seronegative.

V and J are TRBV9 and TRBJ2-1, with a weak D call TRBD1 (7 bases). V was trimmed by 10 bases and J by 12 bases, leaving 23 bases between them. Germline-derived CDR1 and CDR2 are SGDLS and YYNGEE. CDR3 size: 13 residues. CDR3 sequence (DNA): TGTGCCTTCGGGACAGACCTCGGGACTCGGCAGTTCTTC. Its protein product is CAFGTDLGTRQFF.

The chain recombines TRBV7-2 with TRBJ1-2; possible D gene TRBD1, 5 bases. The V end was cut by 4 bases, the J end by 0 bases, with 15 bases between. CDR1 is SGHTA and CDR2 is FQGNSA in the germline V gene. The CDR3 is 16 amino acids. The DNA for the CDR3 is TGTGCCAGCAGCTCCGACAGCGCTACGCCTAACTATGGCTACACCTTC. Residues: CASSSDSATPNYGYTF.

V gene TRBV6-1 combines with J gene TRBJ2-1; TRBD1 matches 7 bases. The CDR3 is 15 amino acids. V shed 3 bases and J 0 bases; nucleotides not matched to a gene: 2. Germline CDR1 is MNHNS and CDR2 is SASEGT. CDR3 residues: CASSETGSSYNEQFF. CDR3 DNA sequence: TGTGCCAGCAGTGAGACAGGGAGCTCCTACAATGAGCAGTTCTTC.

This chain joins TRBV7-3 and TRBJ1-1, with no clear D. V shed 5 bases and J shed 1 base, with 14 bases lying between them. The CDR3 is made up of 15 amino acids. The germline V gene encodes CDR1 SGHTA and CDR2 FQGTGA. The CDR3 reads CASSPRPGGNTEAFF. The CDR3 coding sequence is TGTGCCAGCAGCCCACGGCCAGGTGGGAACACTGAAGCTTTCTTT.

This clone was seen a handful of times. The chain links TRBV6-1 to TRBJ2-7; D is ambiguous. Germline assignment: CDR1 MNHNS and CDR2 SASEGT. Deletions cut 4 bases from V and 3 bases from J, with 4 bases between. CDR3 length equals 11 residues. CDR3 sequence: CASSALYEQYF. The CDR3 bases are TGTGCCAGCAGTGCCCTCTACGAGCAGTACTTC.

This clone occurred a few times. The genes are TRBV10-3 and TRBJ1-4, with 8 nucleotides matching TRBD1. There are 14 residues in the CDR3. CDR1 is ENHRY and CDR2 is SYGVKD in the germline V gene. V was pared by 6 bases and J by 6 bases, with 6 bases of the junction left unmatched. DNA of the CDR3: TGTGCCATCAGCTCCAGGGGGCCGGATGAAAAACTGTTTTTT. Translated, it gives CAISSRGPDEKLFF.

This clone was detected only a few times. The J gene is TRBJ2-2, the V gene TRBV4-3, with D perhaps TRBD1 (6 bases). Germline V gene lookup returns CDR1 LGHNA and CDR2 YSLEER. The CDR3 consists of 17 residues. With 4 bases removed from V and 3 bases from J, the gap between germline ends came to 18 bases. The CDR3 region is CASSRHSTGIDTGELFF. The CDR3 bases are TGCGCCAGCAGCCGCCACTCCACAGGGATCGACACCGGGGAGCTGTTTTTT.

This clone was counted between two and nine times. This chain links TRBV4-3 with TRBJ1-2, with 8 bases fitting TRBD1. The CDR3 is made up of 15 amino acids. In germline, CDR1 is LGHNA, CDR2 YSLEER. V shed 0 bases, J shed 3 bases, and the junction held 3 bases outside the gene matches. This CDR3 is CASSQDPGGDYGYTF. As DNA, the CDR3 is TGCGCCAGCAGCCAAGACCCAGGGGGCGACTATGGCTACACCTTC.